The rows below give T cell receptor beta chains drawn from one sample of a study of cytotoxic CD8 clonotypes in ibrutinib-treated CLL. Using immunoSEQ multiplex PCR, the repertoire was profiled, and TCRdb retains in-frame clones only, with some absent. The table includes a few hundred thousand clones, about 80% detected once. The starting material was PBMCs, obtained before ibrutinib treatment. These receptors all stem from a human donor with chronic lymphocytic leukemia. Each CDR3 is given with its conserved first and last residue. A D gene is named only where the DNA matches it firmly. Clone size is shown for a subset of rows, as once, few, many or a class of expanded clone.

D,length,V,size,J,DNA,CDR3
.,12,TRBV6-6,.,TRBJ1-1,TGTGCCAGCAGTTCCCTACAAGCCGAAGCTTTCTTT,CASSSLQAEAFF
.,14,TRBV5-8,few,TRBJ1-2,TGTGCCAGCAGCTTGGTGGGGGTACGGTATGGCTACACCTTC,CASSLVGVRYGYTF
.,14,TRBV4-1,.,TRBJ2-7,TGCGCCAGCAGCCGAGAAAGACTGGGATACGAGCAGTACTTC,CASSRERLGYEQYF
.,15,TRBV13,.,TRBJ2-5,TGTGCCAGCAGCTTTGGCAAGGGATCTGGGGAGACCCAGTACTTC,CASSFGKGSGETQYF
TRBD1,15,TRBV5-1,.,TRBJ1-1,TGCGCCAGCAGCCTTGGGCAGGGGGCGCACACTGAAGCTTTCTTT,CASSLGQGAHTEAFF
.,14,TRBV19,.,TRBJ1-5,TGTGCCAGTAGTTTCGGGCAGGGAGATCAGCCCCAGCATTTT,CASSFGQGDQPQHF
.,13,TRBV7-7,few,TRBJ1-1,TGTGCCAGCAGCGAGACTTTGGGCACTGAAGCTTTCTTT,CASSETLGTEAFF
TRBD2,16,TRBV7-3,few,TRBJ2-1,TGTGCCAGCAGCTTAAACCTAGCGGGAGTTAATAATGAGCAGTTCTTC,CASSLNLAGVNNEQFF
TRBD1,11,TRBV30,.,TRBJ1-1,TGTGCCTGGAAATCCCAGGGGGCTACTTTCTTT,CAWKSQGATFF
TRBD2,16,TRBV9,.,TRBJ2-1,TGTGCCAGCAGCCTCTCCGGGACTAGCGGGAGCTATGAGCAGTTCTTC,CASSLSGTSGSYEQFF
.,13,TRBV11-2,few,TRBJ2-1,TGTGCCAGCAGCTTAGACAGGGCCGGGGAGCAGTTCTTC,CASSLDRAGEQFF
.,16,TRBV27,.,TRBJ2-5,TGTGCCAGCAGTCTGCCGGCTACAGAATTCCAAGAGACCCAGTACTTC,CASSLPATEFQETQYF
.,14,TRBV7-2,.,TRBJ1-4,TGTGCCAGCAGCCCTGACGCAACTAATGAAAAACTGTTTTTT,CASSPDATNEKLFF
TRBD2,17,TRBV4-2,.,TRBJ2-7,TGTGCCAGCAGCCAACACATAGCGGGGTACTCTCCCTACGAGCAGTACTTC,CASSQHIAGYSPYEQYF
.,14,TRBV12-5,.,TRBJ2-7,TGTGCTAGTGGTTTGGACGGGCCCCTCTACGAGCAGTACTTC,CASGLDGPLYEQYF
.,15,TRBV28,.,TRBJ1-3,TGTGCCAGCTATAAAGGGTCCCACATAGGAAACACCATATATTTT,CASYKGSHIGNTIYF
.,15,TRBV28,once,TRBJ2-7,TGTGCCAGCAGTTCCCTTCCTGGCGGCTCCTACGAGCAGTACTTC,CASSSLPGGSYEQYF